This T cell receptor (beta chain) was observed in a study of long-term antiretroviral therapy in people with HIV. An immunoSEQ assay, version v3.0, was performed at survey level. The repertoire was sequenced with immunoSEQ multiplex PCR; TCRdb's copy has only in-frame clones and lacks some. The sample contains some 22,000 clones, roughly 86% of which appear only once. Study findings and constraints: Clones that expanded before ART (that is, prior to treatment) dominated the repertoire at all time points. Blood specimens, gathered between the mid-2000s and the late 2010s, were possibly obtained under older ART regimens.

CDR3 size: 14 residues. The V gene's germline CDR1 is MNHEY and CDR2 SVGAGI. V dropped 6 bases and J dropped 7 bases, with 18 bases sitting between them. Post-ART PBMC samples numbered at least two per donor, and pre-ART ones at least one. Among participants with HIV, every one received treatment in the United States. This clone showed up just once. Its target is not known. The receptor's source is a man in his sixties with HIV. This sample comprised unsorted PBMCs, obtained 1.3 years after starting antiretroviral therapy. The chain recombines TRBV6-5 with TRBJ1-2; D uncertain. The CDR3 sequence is CASRPRANERGYTF. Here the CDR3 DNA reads TGTGCCAGCAGGCCCCGGGCCAATGAGCGTGGCTACACCTTC.